A single sample is the source of the 19 T cell receptor beta chains below, sequenced in a study of T cells after yellow fever vaccination. TCRdb re-analysed the 5' RACE reads in MiXCR, keeping a single row per CDR3 protein. In the table there are tens of thousands of distinct CDR3 sequences, less than 3.5% of which are singletons. The material sequenced was PBMCs, either bulk or a sorted T-cell subset (CD4+, CD8+, memory, or dextramer-sorted; not recorded which), taken about 41 days after the first yellow fever vaccination. Receptor source: a man between 18 and 35 years old who received the YFV17D yellow fever vaccine.

This clonotype was counted many times. The V call is TRBV5-1, the J call TRBJ2-3; D gene unclear. The CDR3 loop spans 14 amino acids. CDR1 and CDR2 from the germline V gene are SGHRS and YFSETQ. Trimming removed 4 bases from V and 1 base from J, with 10 bases in between. CDR3 residues: CASSGDFGTDTQYF. In nucleotides, the CDR3 is TGCGCCAGCAGCGGCGACTTCGGCACAGATACGCAGTATTTT. The whole variable domain, filled in from reference TRBV5-1 and TRBJ2-3, reads KAGVTQTPRYLIKTRGQQVTLSCSPISGHRSVSWYQQTPGQGLQFLFEYFSETQRNKGNFPGRFSGRQFSNSRSEMNVSTLELGDSALYLCASSGDFGTDTQYFGPGTRLTVL.

Many counts were recorded for this clonotype. The chain employs TRBV20-1 and TRBJ2-3; 7 bases fit TRBD1. CDR3 length: 13 amino acids. Germline CDR1 reads DFQATT; CDR2 reads SNEGSKA (reference sequence). V was clipped by 6 bases and J by 3 bases; unmatched bases: 6. The CDR3 region has the DNA TGCAGTGCCTCGACAGGGATTACAGATACGCAGTATTTT. Its translation is CSASTGITDTQYF.

This clonotype was seen ten or more times. The gene calls are TRBV5-1 and TRBJ2-4; D may be TRBD1 (5 bases). The CDR3 consists of 14 residues. The germline V gene encodes CDR1 SGHRS and CDR2 YFSETQ. Trimming removed 4 bases at V and 6 bases at J, with 14 bases between. The CDR3 loop is CASSPGQGLNIQYF. CDR3 DNA sequence: TGCGCCAGCAGCCCCGGGCAGGGCCTAAACATTCAGTACTTC.

The sample holds many counts of this clonotype. V and J are TRBV28 and TRBJ1-6; no firm D call. The CDR3 contains 18 residues. The germline V and J ends were trimmed by 1 base and 0 bases, with 13 bases remaining between them. Germline-derived CDR1 and CDR2 are MDHEN and SYDVKM. DNA of the CDR3: TGTGCCAGCAGTTTATCCCGGTTTCTGAGCTCCTATAATTCACCCCTCCACTTT. It encodes CASSLSRFLSSYNSPLHF.

The table lists this clonotype with many counts. This chain connects TRBV5-5 to TRBJ2-3, with D hard to call. The germline gives CDR1 SGHKS, CDR2 YYEKEE (reference sequence). Trimming shortened V by 4 bases and J by 6 bases, and 9 bases separated the two germline ends. The CDR3 is 12 residues long. CDR3 in DNA: TGTGCCAGCAGCCTACCTCCGGATACGCAGTATTTT. Residues: CASSLPPDTQYF.

This clonotype was counted many times. This rearrangement joins TRBV10-3 to TRBJ2-1; TRBD2 matches at 7 bases. Germline CDR1 ENHRY, CDR2 SYGVKD. The CDR3 length is 15 residues. Trimming at V came to 5 bases and at J to 5 bases, leaving 9 bases not matched to a gene. CDR3 in DNA: TGTGCCATCAGTTTGACTAGTCGGGGGGACAATGAGCAGTTCTTC. This gives the protein CAISLTSRGDNEQFF.

Ten or more counts support this clonotype. The chain carries TRBV4-1 and TRBJ2-1; 13 bases map to TRBD2. Looked up from germline, CDR1 is MGHRA and CDR2 is YSYEKL. The CDR3 consists of 16 residues. V gave up 0 bases and J gave up 8 bases; unmatched junction bases: 4. The CDR3 here is CASSQEILAGGYEQFF. CDR3 nucleotides: TGCGCCAGCAGCCAAGAAATACTAGCGGGGGGGTATGAGCAGTTCTTC.

To note about this clonotype: This sequence may be a read error, since a much larger clone differs from it by one base. V gene TRBV20-1 combines with J gene TRBJ2-1, with 8 bases matching TRBD1. The CDR3 is 15 residues long. After removal of 6 bases from V and 5 bases from J, the junction contained 12 bases not matched to a gene. In germline, CDR1 is DFQATT, CDR2 SNEGSKA (reference sequence). The CDR3 nucleotides are TGCAGTGCCATACGGCGGCAGGGGGCCAACAATGAGCAGTTCTTC. As protein: CSAIRRQGANNEQFF.

This clonotype was recorded at least ten times. The gene calls are TRBV5-1 and TRBJ2-5; D might be TRBD1 or TRBD2, each matching 5 bases. The germline gives CDR1 SGHRS, CDR2 YFSETQ. V was cut by 4 bases and J by 6 bases, with 16 bases left in between. This CDR3 is 14 amino acids long. The CDR3 sequence: CASSPSGLRKTQYF. The CDR3 DNA is TGCGCCAGCAGCCCGTCGGGGCTAAGAAAGACCCAGTACTTC.

This clonotype showed up many times. The V gene is TRBV12-3 or TRBV12-4, the J gene TRBJ2-3, with D maybe TRBD1 (6 bases). Deletions cut 6 bases from V and 3 bases from J, with 10 bases between. The CDR3 consists of 13 residues. The CDR3 sequence: CASRITGTDTQYF. DNA of the CDR3: TGTGCCAGCAGAATTACAGGGACAGATACGCAGTATTTT.

There are many counts of this clonotype. V is TRBV25-1 and J is TRBJ2-5, with TRBD1 identical over 7 bases. J lost 1 base, V lost 3 bases, and 8 bases had no gene match. This CDR3 has 16 amino acids. The germline gives CDR1 MGHDK, CDR2 SYGVNS. The CDR3 region is CASSDLGRGPQETQYF. CDR3 DNA sequence: TGTGCCAGCAGTGACTTGGGAAGGGGGCCCCAAGAGACCCAGTACTTC.

This clonotype was observed at least ten times. The chain recombines TRBV7-2 with TRBJ2-3, with 9 positions matching TRBD1. The germline CDR1 and CDR2 sequences are SGHTA and FQGNSA. Losses at the gene ends were 4 bases for V and 5 bases for J; bases not matched to a gene: 10. The CDR3 sequence is 16 residues long. The CDR3 bases are TGTGCCAGCAGCTCCCCCGGGACAGGGTGGTTAGATACGCAGTATTTT. Translated: CASSSPGTGWLDTQYF. Filled out from reference TRBV7-2 and TRBJ2-3, the complete variable domain reads GAGVSQSPSNKVTEKGKDVELRCDPISGHTALYWYRQSLGQGLEFLIYFQGNSAPDKSGLPSDRFSAERTGGSVSTLTIQRTQQEDSAVYLCASSSPGTGWLDTQYFGPGTRLTVL.

This clonotype was observed many times. The rearrangement uses TRBV20-1 and TRBJ1-2; the D is unclear. The CDR3 contains 13 residues. CDR1 and CDR2 from the germline V gene are DFQATT and SNEGSKA (reference sequence). The ends were cut back, 3 bases at V and 8 bases at J, with 16 bases in the middle. The CDR3 is CSARFRLSSGYTF. CDR3 nucleotides: TGCAGTGCTAGGTTCAGGCTATCTTCAGGCTACACCTTC.

This clonotype was recorded many times. V and J are TRBV28 and TRBJ1-1; D unresolved. This CDR3 has 12 residues. Trimming took off 1 base at V and 8 bases at J, with 8 bases between the two ends. Germline CDR1 MDHEN, CDR2 SYDVKM. The CDR3, as DNA: TGTGCCAGCAGTTTATCGGCAGACGAAGCTTTCTTT. The encoded protein is CASSLSADEAFF.

Ten or more counts support this clonotype. The chain employs TRBV10-3 and TRBJ2-7, with 10 bases fitting TRBD2. V lost 7 bases, J lost 4 bases, and 7 bases stayed unmatched. The CDR3 covers 14 residues. The V gene's germline CDR1 is ENHRY and CDR2 SYGVKD. CDR3 protein: CAITRLAGDYEQYF. The CDR3 nucleotides are TGTGCCATCACCAGGCTAGCGGGGGATTACGAGCAGTACTTC.

This clonotype was recorded at least ten times. The V call is TRBV10-3, the J call TRBJ2-3; 11 bases are a match to TRBD2. Germline-derived CDR1 and CDR2 are ENHRY and SYGVKD. V was clipped by 5 bases and J by 1 base; unmatched bases: 2. There are 15 residues in the CDR3. CDR3 in amino acids: CAISSTSGGTDTQYF. The CDR3 DNA reads as TGTGCCATCAGTTCGACTAGCGGGGGCACAGATACGCAGTATTTT.

The chain employs TRBV5-2 and TRBJ2-7; TRBD2 was called by the table and not checked on the DNA. TRBV5-2 is given as a pseudogene. The length of the CDR3 is 15 residues. The CDR3 is CARGPRTSGNYEQYV. For the CDR3, the DNA is TGTGCCAGGGGCCCCCGGACTAGCGGAAACTACGAGCAGTACGTC.

Ten or more counts support this clonotype. This sequence joins TRBV7-2 and TRBJ2-1; D is uncertain. CDR3 length: 13 amino acids. CDR1 and CDR2 (germline): SGHTA, FQGNSA. V lost 2 bases and J lost 13, with 15 bases in between. CDR3 amino acids: CASSLNAANSQFF. CDR3 nucleotide sequence: TGTGCCAGCAGCTTAAATGCGGCCAATTCCCAGTTCTTC.

This clonotype has at least ten counts. This chain links TRBV7-9 with TRBJ1-1, with D possibly being TRBD1 (6 bases). V lost 2 bases and J lost 4, with 14 bases in between. Germline-derived CDR1 and CDR2 are SEHNR and FQNEAQ (reference sequence). The CDR3 has 15 amino acids. The CDR3 loop is CASSLNPGGGTEAFF. CDR3 nucleotides: TGTGCCAGCAGCTTAAACCCAGGAGGGGGCACTGAAGCTTTCTTT.